The 10 T cell receptor beta chains below come from one sample, sequenced in a study of control samples from healthy donors and cancer patients. This table comes from immunoSEQ multiplex PCR, and its TCRdb copy is limited to in-frame clones, with some not included. Found here are about 100,000 clones, about 86% of them singletons; the top ten hold roughly 14%. The sequenced sample was blood. These receptors all come from a man aged 25-45 years in good health.

The chain couples TRBV5-1 to TRBJ2-2, with TRBD2 as a possible D gene (7 bases). This CDR3 has 17 amino acids. Germline V lookup: CDR1 SGHRS, CDR2 YFSETQ. V was trimmed by 0 bases and J by 7 bases, leaving 19 bases between them. Here the CDR3 DNA reads TGCGCCAGCAGCTTGGTTTTTCGGGGGGCGCAAGGCGGGGAGCTGTTTTTT. It encodes CASSLVFRGAQGGELFF.

The genes are TRBV27 and TRBJ2-7, with a tentative D call TRBD2 (6 bases). Trimming cost V 0 bases and J 2 bases, with 11 bases left between them. The CDR3 contains 15 residues. Germline V gene data show CDR1 as MNHEY and CDR2 as SMNVEV (reference sequence). CDR3 sequence (DNA): TGTGCCAGCAGTTTATCCTCGGGGGTGCCCTACGAGCAGTACTTC. It yields the protein CASSLSSGVPYEQYF.

The chain links TRBV5-1 to TRBJ2-4, with D perhaps assigned TRBD1 or TRBD2 (5 bases each). From germline, CDR1 is SGHRS and CDR2 YFSETQ. The V end was cut by 3 bases, the J end by 10 bases, with 17 bases between. The CDR3 has 14 amino acids. The DNA for the CDR3 is TGCGCCAGCAGCTGGGGGTCGATAATGGGGATTCAGTACTTC. This encodes CASSWGSIMGIQYF.

V usage is TRBV30 and J usage is TRBJ1-5; a weak D match, TRBD1 (5 bases). CDR1 is GTSNPN and CDR2 is SVGIG in the germline V gene (reference sequence). V lost 2 bases to trimming and J lost 7 bases, with 12 bases between them. This CDR3 is built from 13 residues. The DNA of the CDR3 is TGTGCCTGGAGTTTAGCGGGGGACCAGCCCCAGCATTTT. Amino acid sequence: CAWSLAGDQPQHF.

This clone was counted between two and nine times. V is TRBV3-1 (or the pseudogene TRBV3-2) and J is TRBJ2-7; TRBD2 matches 11 bases. The CDR3 spans 16 residues. The trim removed 0 bases at V and 7 bases at J, leaving 8 bases unmatched. CDR1 is LGHDT, CDR2 YNNKEL, per germline (reference sequence). The CDR3 protein is CASSQEALAGEGEQYF. The CDR3 DNA reads TGTGCCAGCAGCCAAGAAGCACTAGCGGGAGAGGGTGAGCAGTACTTC.

The chain couples TRBV28 to TRBJ2-5; D may match TRBD1 or TRBD2 (5 bases each). The CDR3 length is 15 residues. Germline-derived CDR1 and CDR2 are MDHEN and SYDVKM. Trimming stripped 5 bases from V and 5 bases from J, with 18 bases between. The CDR3 DNA follows: TGTGCCAGCAGTCCCCCTCCAGGTTGGGGGGAGACCCAGTACTTC. Amino acids: CASSPPPGWGETQYF.

The chain is built from TRBV7-3 and TRBJ2-1, with 9 positions matching TRBD1. The CDR3 totals 16 residues. With V trimmed by 2 bases and J by 9 bases, 11 bases remained unmatched. Germline CDR1 is SGHTA and CDR2 is FQGTGA. As DNA, the CDR3 is TGTGCCAGCAGCTTAGGCCCGGGACAGGGCCAGGGTGAGCAGTTCTTC. This gives the protein CASSLGPGQGQGEQFF.

The chain joins TRBV15 to TRBJ2-7, with a possible D match to TRBD2 (6 bases). This CDR3 is built from 14 residues. CDR1 LNHNV and CDR2 YYDKDF come from the germline V gene (reference sequence). V lost 5 bases to trimming and J lost 2 bases, with 13 bases between them. The CDR3 here is CATSGGRSPYEQYF. CDR3 bases: TGTGCCACCAGCGGGGGGAGGAGTCCCTACGAGCAGTACTTC. The full variable domain, with the rest looked up from reference TRBV15 and TRBJ2-7, is DAMVIQNPRYQVTQFGKPVTLSCSQTLNHNVMYWYQQKSSQAPKLLFHYYDKDFNNEADTPDNFQSRRPNTSFCFLDIRSPGLGDTAMYLCATSGGRSPYEQYFGPGTRLTVT.

The CDR3 DNA reads as TGTGCCAGCAGCTTATATAGCGGGAGGGCCCTCGGGGAGACCCAGTACTTC. It translates to CASSLYSGRALGETQYF. The chain employs TRBV5-6 and TRBJ2-5, with TRBD2 matching 11 bases. Germline trimming cut 2 bases from V and 5 bases from J; bases unmatched to any gene: 11. Germline CDR1 is SGHDT and CDR2 is YYEEEE. This CDR3 is 17 amino acids long.

The chain links TRBV5-1 to TRBJ2-7; D call uncertain. CDR1 and CDR2 (germline): SGHRS, YFSETQ. The CDR3 spans 12 residues. The ends were cut back, 0 bases at V and 4 bases at J, with 5 bases in the middle. CDR3: CASSLGAYEQYF. CDR3 DNA: TGCGCCAGCAGCTTGGGTGCTTACGAGCAGTACTTC.